This TCR beta chain was recovered during a study of regulatory T cells in long-lasting Graves disease. Researchers made TCR beta libraries by using iRepertoire HTBI primers and running Arm-PCR on CDR3 regions. In the original processing: Sample data revealed approximately 56 TRBV and over 12 TRBJ segments. TCRdb passed the multiplex PCR reads through MiXCR, listing each CDR3 protein once. The V and J calls were determined by TCRdb, not by the authors. The sample lists 450,000 to 600,000 distinct CDR3 sequences, approximately 13% seen once, with 10% in the top ten. Study-wide findings and caveats: Persistent patients shared thousands of public clonotypes among themselves. Newly diagnosed patients shared fewer, at more than 750.

There are many counts of this clonotype. Its target is unknown. At one boundary the junction diverges from the germline segment, which might be a read error. Noted time point: newly diagnosed GD, antithyroid drugs for less than 3 months. After RNA was extracted from PBMCs, the TCR library was made from it. Germline loops: CDR1 GTSNPN, CDR2 SVGIG (reference sequence). The CDR3 consists of 9 residues. The same data also went into a second study, on T cells in Graves' hyperthyroidism and ophthalmopathy. That source reports: If no ophthalmopathy progression occurred within 18 months, Graves' hyperthyroidism was stable. Using the HTBI primer set, a first-round RT-PCR was run on the TCR CDR3.

The material sequenced was peripheral blood mononuclear cells (PBMCs), taken at new diagnosis, from a patient treated with antithyroid drugs. The chain employs TRBV30 and TRBJ2-1, with no clear D. The sequence came from a man between 25 and 39 years old with Graves disease. CDR3 in DNA: TGTGCCTGGAGTCCGCTACCTCACTTC. Protein product: CAWSPLPHF.